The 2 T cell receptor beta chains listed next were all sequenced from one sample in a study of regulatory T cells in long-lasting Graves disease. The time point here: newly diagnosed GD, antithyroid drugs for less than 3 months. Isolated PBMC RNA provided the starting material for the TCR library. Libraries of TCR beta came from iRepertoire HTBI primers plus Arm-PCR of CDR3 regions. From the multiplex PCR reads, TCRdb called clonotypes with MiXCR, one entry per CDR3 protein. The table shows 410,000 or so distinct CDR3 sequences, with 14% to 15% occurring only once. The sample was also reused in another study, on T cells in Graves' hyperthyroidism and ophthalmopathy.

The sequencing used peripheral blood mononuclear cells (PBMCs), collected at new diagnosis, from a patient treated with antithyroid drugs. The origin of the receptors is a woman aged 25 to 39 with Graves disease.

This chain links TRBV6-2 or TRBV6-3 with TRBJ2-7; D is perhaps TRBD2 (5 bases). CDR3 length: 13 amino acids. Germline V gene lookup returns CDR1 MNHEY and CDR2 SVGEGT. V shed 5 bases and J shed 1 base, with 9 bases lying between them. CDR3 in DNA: TGTGCCAGCAGTGTGGAGGTTTCCTACGAGCAGTACTTC. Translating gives CASSVEVSYEQYF.

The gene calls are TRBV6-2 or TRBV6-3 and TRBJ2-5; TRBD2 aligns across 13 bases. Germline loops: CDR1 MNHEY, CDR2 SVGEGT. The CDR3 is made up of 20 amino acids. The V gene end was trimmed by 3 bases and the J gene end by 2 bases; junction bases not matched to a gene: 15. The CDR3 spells CASSYMRGTSGKQLQETQYF. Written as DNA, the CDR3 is TGTGCCAGCAGTTATATGAGGGGGACTAGCGGGAAACAGTTGCAAGAGACCCAGTACTTC.